This paragraph covers one T cell receptor (beta chain) sequence. Antigen: not known. This record comes from a study of cytomegalovirus exposure and HLA in healthy donors. About the study: The 120 validation repertoires, a later analysis reported, used the same platform as the approximately 670 first-cohort repertoires.

Study findings and constraints: It was reportedly the case that the classifier diagnosed cytomegalovirus status with high specificity and sensitivity. A later analysis found first-cohort TCR clusters tended to co-occur in the 90 to 150 validation repertoires. Listed as cytomegalovirus-associated were 164 TCR beta chains.

Sequencing was performed with immunoSEQ multiplex PCR; in TCRdb, only in-frame clones are kept and a portion is missing. The sample carries about 280,000 clones, roughly 90% recorded once. Trimming took 0 bases from V and 3 from J; bases not matched to a gene: 12. Germline CDR1 is SGHRS and CDR2 is YFSETQ. This CDR3 has 18 residues. This TCR came from a woman under 30 in good health and CMV-seronegative. Sequences were obtained from PBMCs. V usage is TRBV5-1 and J usage is TRBJ2-7; 10 nucleotides match TRBD1. This chain's CDR3 is CASSLGDRGYGTDYEQYF. The DNA of the CDR3 is TGCGCCAGCAGCTTGGGGGACAGGGGATATGGGACAGACTACGAGCAGTACTTC.